This T cell receptor beta chain was recovered during a study of T cell changes during pregnancy in multiple sclerosis. The CDR3 length is 14 residues. CDR1 is MGHRA and CDR2 is YSYEKL in the germline V gene. V was pared by 2 bases and J by 2 bases, with 2 bases of the junction left unmatched. The protocol was immunoSEQ multiplex PCR, while the TCRdb copy is restricted to in-frame clones and leaves out a portion. Of about 36,000 clones listed, 89% are singletons. This sequence joins TRBV4-1 and TRBJ1-1, with 7 bases matching TRBD1. The sequences come from CD8+ T cells from peripheral blood mononuclear cells, collected in the third trimester of pregnancy. The TCR comes from a female donor with multiple sclerosis, enrolled in a pregnancy study. CDR3 protein: CASSQYRGNTEAFF. The CDR3 DNA sequence: TGCGCCAGCAGCCAATACAGGGGTAACACTGAAGCTTTCTTT.